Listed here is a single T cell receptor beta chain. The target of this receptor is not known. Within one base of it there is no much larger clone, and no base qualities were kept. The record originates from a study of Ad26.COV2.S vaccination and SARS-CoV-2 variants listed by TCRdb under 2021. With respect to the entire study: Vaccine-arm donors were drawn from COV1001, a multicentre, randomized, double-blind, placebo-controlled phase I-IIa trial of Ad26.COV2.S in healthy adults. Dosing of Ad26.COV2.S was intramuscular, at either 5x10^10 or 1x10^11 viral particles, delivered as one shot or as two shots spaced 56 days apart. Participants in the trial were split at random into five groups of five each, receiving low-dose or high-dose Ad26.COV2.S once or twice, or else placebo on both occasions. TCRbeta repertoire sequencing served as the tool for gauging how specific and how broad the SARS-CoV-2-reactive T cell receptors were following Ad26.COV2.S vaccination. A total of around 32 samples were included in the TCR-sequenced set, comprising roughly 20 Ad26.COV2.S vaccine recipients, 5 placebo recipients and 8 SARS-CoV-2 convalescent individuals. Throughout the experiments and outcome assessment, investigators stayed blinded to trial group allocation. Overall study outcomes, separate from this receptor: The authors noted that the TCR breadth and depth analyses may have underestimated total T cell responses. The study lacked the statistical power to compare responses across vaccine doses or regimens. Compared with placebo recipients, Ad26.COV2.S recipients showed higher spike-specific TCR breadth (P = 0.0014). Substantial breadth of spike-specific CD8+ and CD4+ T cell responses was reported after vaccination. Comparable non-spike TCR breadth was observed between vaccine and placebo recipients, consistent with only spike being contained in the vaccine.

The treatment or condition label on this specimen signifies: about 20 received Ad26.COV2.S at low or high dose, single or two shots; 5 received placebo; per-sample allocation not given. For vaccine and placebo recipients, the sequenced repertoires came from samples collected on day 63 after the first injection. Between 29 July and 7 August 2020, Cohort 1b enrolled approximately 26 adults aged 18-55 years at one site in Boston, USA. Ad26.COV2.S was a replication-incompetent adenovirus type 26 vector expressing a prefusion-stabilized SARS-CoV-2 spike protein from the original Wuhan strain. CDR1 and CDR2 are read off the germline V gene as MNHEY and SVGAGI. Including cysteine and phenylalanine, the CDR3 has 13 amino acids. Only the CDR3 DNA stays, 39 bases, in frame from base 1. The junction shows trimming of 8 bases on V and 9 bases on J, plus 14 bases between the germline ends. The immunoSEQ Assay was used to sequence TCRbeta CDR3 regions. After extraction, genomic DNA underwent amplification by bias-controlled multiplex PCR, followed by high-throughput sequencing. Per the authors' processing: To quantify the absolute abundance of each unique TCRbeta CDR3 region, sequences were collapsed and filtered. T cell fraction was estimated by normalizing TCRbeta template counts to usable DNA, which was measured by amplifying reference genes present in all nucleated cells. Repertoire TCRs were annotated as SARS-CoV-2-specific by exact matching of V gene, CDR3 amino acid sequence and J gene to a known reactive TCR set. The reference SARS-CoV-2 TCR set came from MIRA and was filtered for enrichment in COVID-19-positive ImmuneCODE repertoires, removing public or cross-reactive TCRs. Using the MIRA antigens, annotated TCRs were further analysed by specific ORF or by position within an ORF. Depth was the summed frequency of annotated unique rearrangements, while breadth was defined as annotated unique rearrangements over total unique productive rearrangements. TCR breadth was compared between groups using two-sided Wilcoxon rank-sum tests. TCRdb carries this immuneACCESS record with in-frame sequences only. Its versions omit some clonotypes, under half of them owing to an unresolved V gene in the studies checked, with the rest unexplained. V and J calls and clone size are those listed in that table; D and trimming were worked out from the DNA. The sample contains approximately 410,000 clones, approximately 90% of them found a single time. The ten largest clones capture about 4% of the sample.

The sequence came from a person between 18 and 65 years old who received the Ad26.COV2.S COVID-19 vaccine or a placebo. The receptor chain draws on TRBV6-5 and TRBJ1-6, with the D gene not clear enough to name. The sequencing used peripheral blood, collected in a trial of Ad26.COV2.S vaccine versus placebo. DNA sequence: TGTGCCAGCGGTTCGGGCAGCCTTTCACCCCTCCACTTT. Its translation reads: CASGSGSLSPLHF.